This TCR beta chain appears in the sequencing data of a study of T cell changes during pregnancy in multiple sclerosis. This table comes from immunoSEQ multiplex PCR, and its TCRdb copy is limited to in-frame clones, with some not included. This table has about 40,000 clones, about nine tenths appearing once. Losses at the gene ends were 2 bases for V and 1 base for J; bases not matched to a gene: 3. Germline V lookup: CDR1 MNHEY, CDR2 SMNVEV (reference sequence). CDR3 length equals 16 residues. The sequencing here drew on CD4+ T cells from peripheral blood mononuclear cells, taken after pregnancy. The chain carries TRBV27 and TRBJ2-1; 9 bases match TRBD1. The TCR comes from a female donor with multiple sclerosis, enrolled in a pregnancy study. DNA for the CDR3: TGTGCCAGCAGTTTACAGACAGGGGGTTCCTACAATGAGCAGTTCTTC. Encoded protein: CASSLQTGGSYNEQFF.